The sequence of this T cell receptor (beta chain) was determined in a study of blood T cell repertoires in COVID-19. Germline CDR1 MNHNY, CDR2 SVGAGI (reference sequence). J was trimmed by 6 bases and V by 0 bases; bases with no gene match: 8. The CDR3 loop spans 16 amino acids. Per the original data handling: By means of reference gene primer amplification, nucleated cell counts were estimated. The data were produced by immunoSEQ multiplex PCR, yet TCRdb's version contains in-frame clones alone and is incomplete. D and trimming come from the DNA, and the V and J calls and clone size come from that table. Of nearly 200,000 clones listed, almost 85% were seen once; the top ten hold 4% to 6%.

This chain connects TRBV6-6 to TRBJ1-5, with 7 bases that match TRBD1. Source material: peripheral blood. The TCR originated in a woman aged 70-85 years with active or convalescent COVID-19. Here the CDR3 DNA reads TGTGCCAGCAGTTACTCTACCCAGGGGGGAGCTCAGCCCCAGCATTTT. Translating gives CASSYSTQGGAQPQHF.